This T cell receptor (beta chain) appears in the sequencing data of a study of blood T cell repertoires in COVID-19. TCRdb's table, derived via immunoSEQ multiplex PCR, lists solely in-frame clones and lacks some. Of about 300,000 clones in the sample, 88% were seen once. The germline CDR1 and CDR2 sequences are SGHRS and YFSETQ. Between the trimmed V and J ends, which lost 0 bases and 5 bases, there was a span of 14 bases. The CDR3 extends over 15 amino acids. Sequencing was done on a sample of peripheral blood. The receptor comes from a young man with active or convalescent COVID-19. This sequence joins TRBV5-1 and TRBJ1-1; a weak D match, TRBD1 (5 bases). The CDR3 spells CASSLAAGRGTEAFF. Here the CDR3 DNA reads TGCGCCAGCAGCTTGGCCGCAGGGCGGGGAACTGAAGCTTTCTTT.